This entry lists 20 T cell receptor beta chains sequenced from one sample in a study of response to subunit inactivated influenza vaccine. From the RT-PCR reads, TCRdb called clonotypes with MiXCR, one entry per CDR3 protein. The sample has about 540,000 distinct CDR3 sequences; under 30% are singletons. A further study also used this sample, focusing on T cells expressing NK-cell markers. According to that study: A 5'RACE template switching approach incorporating UMIs was used to make TCR beta cDNA.

The sample in question was CD4+ T cells sorted from PBMCs, obtained roughly 12 days after vaccination. The receptors shown here come from a man aged 50-60 years who received an inactivated influenza vaccine.

The chain uses TRBV5-5 and TRBJ2-3; D is uncertain. Per germline, CDR1 SGHKS and CDR2 YYEKEE (reference sequence). Trimming stripped 2 bases from V and 2 bases from J, with 9 bases between. The CDR3 sequence is 14 residues long. This CDR3 is CASSFDTFTDTQYF. The DNA for the CDR3 is TGTGCCAGCAGCTTTGACACGTTCACAGATACGCAGTATTTT.

This clonotype was observed a handful of times. The chain has TRBV4-2 and TRBJ1-1, with TRBD1 matching 11 bases. Germline trimming cut 4 bases from V and 6 bases from J; bases unmatched to any gene: 10. Germline CDR1 is LGHNA and CDR2 is YNFKEQ. The CDR3 has 16 amino acids. The CDR3 sequence: CASSPSSGQGVAEAFF. CDR3 nucleotide sequence: TGTGCCAGCAGCCCCTCCTCGGGACAGGGGGTCGCTGAAGCTTTCTTT.

The chain employs TRBV6-2 or TRBV6-3 and TRBJ1-5, with TRBD1 matching 8 bases. The CDR3 runs 13 residues. In germline, CDR1 is MNHEY, CDR2 SVGEGT. Germline trimming cut 5 bases from V and 5 bases from J; bases unmatched to any gene: 2. CDR3 sequence (DNA): TGTGCCAGCAGTGGGACAGGTCATCAGCCCCAGCATTTT. This sequence encodes CASSGTGHQPQHF.

This clonotype has only a few counts. The V gene is TRBV6-5, the J gene TRBJ2-5; D is undetermined. This CDR3 region has 15 residues. Germline loops: CDR1 MNHEY, CDR2 SVGAGI. Trimming left V 0 bases short and J 5 bases short, with 13 bases between. CDR3 DNA: TGTGCCAGCAGTTACTCAGTCCGACCCGGCGAGACCCAGTACTTC. Its protein product is CASSYSVRPGETQYF.

This clonotype appeared a few times. The chain joins TRBV21-1 to TRBJ2-3; TRBD2, the D gene given by the table, was not confirmed from the DNA. TRBV21-1 is marked as a pseudogene. CDR3 length equals 16 residues. The chain's CDR3 is CASSKGRGRCTDTQYF. The CDR3 DNA reads as TGTGCCAGCAGCAAAGGTCGCGGGAGATGCACAGATACGCAGTATTTT.

This clonotype came up once. V is TRBV6-2 or TRBV6-3 and J is TRBJ2-5, with a possible D match to TRBD1 (5 bases). The V end lost 2 bases, the J end lost 5 bases, and 12 bases lay between the germline ends. The CDR3 extends over 14 amino acids. Per the germline V gene, CDR1 is MNHEY and CDR2 is SVGEGT. The CDR3 nucleotides are TGTGCCAGCAGTTACGATTCAGGGCGGGAGACCCAGTACTTC. This codes for CASSYDSGRETQYF.

This clonotype occurred a few times. This chain uses TRBV6-1 with TRBJ2-1, with 14 bases fitting TRBD2. This CDR3 is built from 19 residues. The germline V gene has CDR1 MNHNS and CDR2 SASEGT. Trimming cost V 7 bases and J 0 bases; bases outside gene matches: 11. Here the CDR3 reads CASILGLAGDPSSYNEQFF. CDR3 sequence (DNA): TGTGCCAGCATCCTGGGACTAGCGGGAGACCCGAGCTCCTACAATGAGCAGTTCTTC.

J is TRBJ2-2 and V is TRBV19, with 8 bases that match TRBD2. Germline CDR1 reads LNHDA; CDR2 reads SQIVND (reference sequence). The CDR3 contains 16 residues. V gave up 2 bases and J gave up 2 bases; unmatched junction bases: 4. The CDR3 reads CASSISGSGNTGELFF. The CDR3 coding sequence is TGTGCCAGTAGTATAAGCGGGAGCGGCAACACCGGGGAGCTGTTTTTT.

This clonotype appeared many times. CDR3: CATRQGNTGELFF. CDR3 DNA: TGTGCCACAAGACAGGGGAACACCGGGGAGCTGTTTTTT. The chain joins TRBV15 to TRBJ2-2; 7 bases line up with TRBD1. This CDR3 region has 13 residues. V lost 9 bases to trimming and J lost 1 base; unmatched junction nucleotides: 2. Per the germline V gene, CDR1 is LNHNV and CDR2 is YYDKDF (reference sequence).

J is TRBJ2-5 and V is TRBV6-2 or TRBV6-3; D possibly matches TRBD1 or TRBD2 (6 bases each). This CDR3 is built from 14 residues. Germline lookup yields CDR1 MNHEY and CDR2 SVGEGT. V dropped 7 bases and J dropped 4 bases, with 16 bases sitting between them. CDR3 amino acids: CASKRGGLGETQYF. Here the CDR3 DNA reads TGTGCCAGCAAGAGAGGGGGGCTCGGAGAGACCCAGTACTTC.

This clonotype was seen more than once but under ten times. V usage is TRBV5-5 and J usage is TRBJ1-1; weak D call: TRBD1 (5 bases). The CDR3 covers 15 residues. Germline V gene data show CDR1 as SGHKS and CDR2 as YYEKEE (reference sequence). Trimming removed 2 bases from V and 1 base from J, with 12 bases in between. In DNA, the CDR3 is TGTGCCAGCAGCTTTCGCCCCACAGGGAACACTGAAGCTTTCTTT. Translated, it gives CASSFRPTGNTEAFF.

This clonotype was found a few times. The J gene is TRBJ1-6, the V gene TRBV10-3, with D unresolved. Germline V lookup: CDR1 ENHRY, CDR2 SYGVKD. V lost 3 bases and J lost 7, with 10 bases in between. The CDR3 sequence is 14 residues long. The CDR3 sequence is CAISDGSRNSPLHF. CDR3 nucleotide sequence: TGTGCCATCAGTGATGGGTCCAGAAATTCACCCCTCCACTTT.

This clonotype was seen only a few times. The gene calls are TRBV7-2 and TRBJ2-7, with D possibly matching TRBD2 (6 bases). In germline, CDR1 is SGHTA, CDR2 FQGNSA. The CDR3 runs 14 residues. Trimming removed 5 bases from V and 4 bases from J, with 15 bases in between. The CDR3 DNA reads as TGTGCCAGCAGCCTGCCGACTAGTGGGTACGAGCAGTACTTC. It is translated as CASSLPTSGYEQYF.

In this sample, this clonotype turned up a few times. The rearrangement uses TRBV29-1 and TRBJ2-7; 7 nucleotides line up with TRBD1. With 7 bases clipped from V and 2 bases from J, the junction kept 8 bases outside the gene matches. The germline V gene has CDR1 SQVTM and CDR2 ANQGSEA. The CDR3 spans 13 residues. This CDR3 is CSAVRDSTYEQYF. The CDR3 DNA is TGCAGCGCAGTCCGGGACAGCACCTACGAGCAGTACTTC.

This rearrangement joins TRBV13 to TRBJ1-1; D might be TRBD1 (5 bases). The V gene's germline CDR1 is PRHDT and CDR2 FYEKMQ (reference sequence). V was cut by 4 bases and J by 3 bases, with 18 bases left in between. The CDR3 covers 16 residues. CDR3 protein: CASSSTGTYAHTEAFF. The CDR3 DNA follows: TGTGCCAGCAGCTCAACCGGGACCTATGCTCACACTGAAGCTTTCTTT.

Note on this clonotype: One end of the junction is discordant with germline, which a read error may explain. The chain has TRBV6-2 or TRBV6-3 and TRBJ2-7; 12 bases match TRBD2. Germline CDR1 is MNHEY and CDR2 is SVGEGT. The CDR3 is 16 residues long. The CDR3 spells CASTYSTSGGYYEQYF. The CDR3 DNA sequence: TGTGCCAGCACTTACTCGACTAGCGGGGGATACTACGAGCAGTACTTC.

The chain employs TRBV30 and TRBJ2-7, with D maybe TRBD2 (5 bases). CDR1 is GTSNPN and CDR2 is SVGIG in the germline V gene (reference sequence). CDR3 length: 14 residues. Trimming took 1 base from V and 2 from J, leaving 12 bases between them. The CDR3 DNA reads as TGTGCCTGGAGTGCTGAGGGAAGAGCCTACGAGCAGTACTTC. This gives the protein CAWSAEGRAYEQYF.

The table lists this clonotype with a few counts. The chain links TRBV10-3 to TRBJ1-1; 7 nucleotides align to TRBD1. This CDR3 region has 15 residues. The junction had 6 bases not matched to a gene; V was cut back by 0 bases and J by 5 bases. Germline V CDR1 and CDR2: ENHRY, SYGVKD. DNA of the CDR3: TGTGCCATCAGTGAGTCCCTTAACAGGGGTACTGAAGCTTTCTTT. Translation: CAISESLNRGTEAFF.

The V call is TRBV7-2, the J call TRBJ2-1, with TRBD2 identical over 15 bases. Germline V CDR1 and CDR2: SGHTA, FQGNSA. The V and J ends lost 8 bases and 10 bases, in that order; junction bases with no gene match: 6. The CDR3 is 14 amino acids. The CDR3 spells CASGLAGGSREQFF. The CDR3 nucleotides are TGTGCCAGCGGACTAGCGGGGGGGAGTAGGGAGCAGTTCTTC.

DNA for the CDR3: TGTGCCAGCAGCGCTGGACTAGCGGGAGCGGGTGAGCAGTTCTTC. Translation gives CASSAGLAGAGEQFF. The V call is TRBV7-3, the J call TRBJ2-1; 13 nucleotides align to TRBD2. The CDR3 is 15 amino acids. CDR1 SGHTA and CDR2 FQGTGA come from the germline V gene. With V trimmed by 5 bases and J by 9 bases, 7 bases remained unmatched.